This T cell receptor beta chain was observed in a study of cytomegalovirus exposure and HLA in healthy donors. General study points: Most of the TCR beta V segments (in an earlier analysis) were productive either about 87% or about 30% of the time.

This clone was counted a few times. Its specificity is not known. The CDR3 sequence is 13 residues long. Germline lookup yields CDR1 LNHDA and CDR2 SQIVND (reference sequence). V was cut by 7 bases and J by 0 bases, with 8 bases left in between. Amplification used 60 Vbeta primers and 13 Jbeta primers. Using immunoSEQ multiplex PCR, the repertoire was profiled, and TCRdb retains in-frame clones only, with some absent. The sample lists 90,000 or so clones; about three quarters were seen once. The J gene is TRBJ2-3, the V gene TRBV19, with D hard to call. The TCR originated in a male donor in good health and CMV-seropositive. Sequenced sample: PBMCs. CDR3 sequence: CASKWASTDTQYF. CDR3 DNA sequence: TGTGCCAGTAAATGGGCTAGCACAGATACGCAGTATTTT.